The sequence of this T cell receptor (beta chain) was determined in a study of blood T cell repertoires in COVID-19. About the study: Researchers got acute and convalescent COVID-19 samples from the United States, Italy and Spain. The analysed material was cDNA or gDNA that came from T cells, B-cell-depleted T cells, or PBMCs.

Authors' data handling: Estimation of nucleated cell counts was performed using reference gene primer amplification. Sequencing used immunoSEQ multiplex PCR; TCRdb keeps in-frame clones, though not all of them. From that table come the V and J calls and clone size; the DNA was used to work out D and trimming. Altogether under 85,000 clones are present, about 81% being singletons, with the ten largest covering 15% to 17%. V lost 6 bases, J lost 0 bases, and 16 bases lay in between. This CDR3 has 15 residues. Germline V gene lookup returns CDR1 SGHNT and CDR2 YYREEE (reference sequence). Sequenced input: peripheral blood. This sequence was found in a man of 80 years or more with acute or convalescent COVID-19. This sequence joins TRBV5-4 and TRBJ2-7; TRBD1 is a possible D gene (5 bases). CDR3 in DNA: TGTGCCAGCACCCACCAGACAGAGAACTCCTACGAGCAGTACTTC. This sequence encodes CASTHQTENSYEQYF.